This is a list of T cell receptor beta chains from one sample in a study of T cells in Graves' hyperthyroidism and ophthalmopathy. TCRdb reprocessed the multiplex PCR reads via MiXCR and lists one record per CDR3 protein. This sample has 130,000 or so distinct CDR3 sequences, with 22% found just once. Specimen: blood. The receptors were sampled from a woman aged 45-59 years with Graves' hyperthyroidism that later progressed to Graves' ophthalmopathy. The CDR3 runs from the conserved cysteine through the conserved F or W. The D gene is left open where the match is weak. Some rows have no size entry. The others give once, few or many, or a class for an expanded clone.

cdr3_aa cdr3_nt clone_size j_call d_call v_call
CASSWEWGTSHPAFF TGTGCCAGCAGCTGGGAATGGGGGACAAGCCATCCCGCTTTCTTT medium-sized TRBJ1-1 - TRBV5-6
CASSLTAARNTEAFF TGTGCTAGCAGCTTAACGGCGGCCCGGAACACTGAAGCTTTCTTT many TRBJ1-1 - TRBV7-7
CASSSRDRLRPQHF TGTGCCAGCAGCTCTCGGGACCGTCTTAGGCCCCAGCATTTT few TRBJ1-5 - TRBV5-8
CASSSRLAGEKAGELFF TGTGCCAGCAGCTCGAGACTAGCGGGAGAAAAGGCCGGGGAGCTGTTTTTT - TRBJ2-2 TRBD2 TRBV5-5
CASRSMGQMNEKLFF TGCGCCAGCCGCTCAATGGGACAGATGAATGAAAAACTGTTTTTT many TRBJ1-4 TRBD1 TRBV5-1
CASSADLTLYNEQFF TGTGCCAGCAGTGCGGACCTAACACTCTACAATGAGCAGTTCTTC once TRBJ2-1 - TRBV28
CASSALTSSDTQYF TGCGCCAGCAGCGCCCTGACTAGCTCAGATACGCAGTATTTT many TRBJ2-3 TRBD2 TRBV5-1
CASSQSPGQGGGEQFF TGTGCCAGCAGCCAGAGTCCGGGACAGGGTGGGGGGGAGCAGTTCTTC many TRBJ2-1 TRBD1 TRBV7-3
CASSLFVPGELFF TGTGCCAGCAGCTTGTTCGTCCCCGGGGAGCTGTTTTTT - TRBJ2-2 - TRBV7-9
CASSLDSGTSGNEQFF TGCGCCAGCAGCTTGGATAGCGGGACCTCCGGCAATGAGCAGTTCTTC many TRBJ2-1 TRBD2 TRBV5-1
CASSLGGTLGYEQYF TGTGCCAGCAGCTTGGGTGGGACCCTCGGGTACGAGCAGTACTTC few TRBJ2-7 - TRBV5-6
CASSVGRTGHNEQFF TGTGCCAGCAGCGTAGGAAGAACGGGGCACAATGAGCAGTTCTTC few TRBJ2-1 - TRBV9
CASSLVGGSTDTQYF TGTGCCAGCAGCTTAGTCGGCGGGAGCACAGATACGCAGTATTTT many TRBJ2-3 - TRBV7-9
CASSPSSGRPHEQYF TGTGCCAGCTCACCCTCTAGCGGGAGACCCCACGAGCAGTACTTC many TRBJ2-7 TRBD2 TRBV18
CASSPDREGNTIYF TGTGCCAGCAGTCCAGACAGGGAAGGAAACACCATATATTTT - TRBJ1-3 TRBD1 TRBV12-3/TRBV12-4
CASRRLAEQFF TGTGCCAGCAGGCGACTAGCTGAGCAGTTCTTC few TRBJ2-1 TRBD2 TRBV5-8
CASRLAGVQTDTQYF TGTGCCAGCAGATTAGCGGGAGTGCAAACAGATACGCAGTATTTT many TRBJ2-3 TRBD2 TRBV28
CASSLEASTDTQYF TGTGCCAGCAGCTTAGAAGCCAGCACAGATACGCAGTATTTT - TRBJ2-3 - TRBV7-2
CASSPAGKRLAGTRETQYF TGTGCCAGCAGTCCGGCTGGCAAGAGACTAGCGGGAACCAGAGAGACCCAGTACTTC many TRBJ2-5 TRBD2 TRBV6-2/TRBV6-3
CSAINSSPQRNEQFF TGCAGTGCTATCAACTCTAGCCCCCAGCGCAATGAGCAGTTCTTC many TRBJ2-1 - TRBV20-1
CASRRRTGVGDTEAFF TGTGCCAGCAGGCGACGGACAGGGGTTGGGGACACTGAAGCTTTCTTT many TRBJ1-1 TRBD1 TRBV6-1
CASSPTSGVPQETQYF TGCGCCAGCAGCCCGACTAGCGGGGTACCCCAAGAGACCCAGTACTTC many TRBJ2-5 TRBD2 TRBV5-1
CASSQGYIDTIYF TGTGCCAGCAGCCAGGGCTACATAGACACCATATATTTT - TRBJ1-3 - TRBV3-1
CASNLAGEVPETQYF TGTGCCAGCAACCTAGCGGGAGAGGTTCCAGAGACCCAGTACTTC many TRBJ2-5 TRBD2 TRBV7-9
CASSVVSGGSYGYTF TGTGCCAGCAGCGTAGTGTCAGGGGGCAGCTATGGCTACACCTTC few TRBJ1-2 TRBD1 TRBV9
CASKTSAGSYNEQFF TGTGCCAGCAAGACTAGCGCTGGCTCCTACAATGAGCAGTTCTTC many TRBJ2-1 TRBD2 TRBV6-1
CASSWAGRPETQYF TGTGCCAGCAGTTGGGCTGGGCGACCGGAGACCCAGTACTTC many TRBJ2-5 - TRBV6-1
CASSPRGSSYNEQFF TGTGCCAGCAGCCCTCGCGGGAGCTCCTACAATGAGCAGTTCTTC many TRBJ2-1 TRBD2 TRBV5-8
CASSRRTNEKLFF TGTGCCAGCAGTAGGAGAACTAATGAAAAACTGTTTTTT many TRBJ1-4 - TRBV2
CASSENSLAAYEQYF TGTGCCAGCAGTGAAAATTCGCTAGCGGCCTACGAGCAGTACTTC many TRBJ2-7 TRBD2 TRBV2
CASRGQGGRDTEAFF TGCGCCAGCAGGGGACAGGGAGGTCGTGACACTGAAGCTTTCTTT many TRBJ1-1 TRBD1 TRBV5-1
CASSPGLAIAKNIQYF TGCGCCAGCAGCCCCGGACTAGCTATAGCCAAAAACATTCAGTACTTC once TRBJ2-4 TRBD2 TRBV5-1
CASSFIQGGETQYF TGCGCCAGCAGCTTTATACAGGGAGGAGAGACCCAGTACTTC few TRBJ2-5 - TRBV5-1
CSEVGFQPQHF TGCAGTGAGGTAGGGTTTCAGCCCCAGCATTTT few TRBJ1-5 - TRBV20-1
CSAGHRGRSRQPQHF TGCAGTGCTGGACACAGGGGGCGCTCCCGACAGCCCCAGCATTTT many TRBJ1-5 TRBD1 TRBV20-1
CASSPRGAPPNEQYF TGTGCCAGCTCACCACGGGGAGCTCCCCCCAACGAGCAGTACTTC few TRBJ2-7 - TRBV18
CASPQLSSYEQYF TGCGCCAGCCCTCAGCTTAGCTCCTACGAGCAGTACTTC few TRBJ2-7 - TRBV10-1
CSARNDGTRTSTDTQYF TGCAGTGCTAGAAACGACGGGACTAGAACTAGCACAGATACGCAGTATTTT many TRBJ2-3 TRBD2 TRBV20-1
CASRTGTRPQYF TGTGCCAGCAGGACCGGGACCCGCCCGCAGTACTTC many TRBJ2-7 - TRBV12-3/TRBV12-4
CASSPLQGADTEAFF TGTGCCAGCAGCCCCCTGCAGGGGGCTGACACTGAAGCTTTCTTT many TRBJ1-1 TRBD1 TRBV7-9
CASSQDMANSDYGYTF TGTGCCAGCAGCCAAGATATGGCAAACTCAGACTATGGCTACACCTTC - TRBJ1-2 - TRBV4-2
CAISDRGNTGELFF TGTGCCATCAGCGACAGGGGGAACACCGGGGAGCTGTTTTTT few TRBJ2-2 TRBD1 TRBV10-3
CSAGDVSDQETQYF TGCAGTGCCGGGGACGTCTCTGACCAAGAGACCCAGTACTTC many TRBJ2-5 - TRBV20-1
CASSEVLQGNTGELFF TGTGCCAGCAGTGAAGTACTGCAGGGGAACACCGGGGAGCTGTTTTTT once TRBJ2-2 - TRBV2
CASSPRDTEYEQYF TGTGCCAGCAGCCCGCGGGACACGGAGTACGAGCAGTACTTC many TRBJ2-7 - TRBV7-9
CASGDSGRAEEQYF TGTGCCAGTGGGGATAGCGGGAGGGCCGAAGAGCAGTACTTC many TRBJ2-7 TRBD2 TRBV12-3/TRBV12-4
CASSSIWPGNTEAFF TGTGCCAGCAGTTCTATATGGCCCGGGAACACTGAAGCTTTCTTT many TRBJ1-1 - TRBV28